The 27 T cell receptor beta chains in this list originate from one sample, sequenced in a study of T-cell memory formation after mild COVID-19. MiXCR, run by TCRdb on the 5' RACE reads, gives a single entry per CDR3 protein. The sample holds a few hundred thousand distinct CDR3 sequences, around 28% seen once. Material: PBMCs or a T cell subset sorted from them (not recorded which). These receptor sequences come from an adult woman who had mild COVID-19 (a few samples of this study predate the infection). Cell type and time point are not known.

This clonotype was picked up one time. The V call is TRBV6-5, the J call TRBJ1-2; D not certain. The ends were cut back, 6 bases at V and 5 bases at J, with 19 bases in the middle. Looked up from germline, CDR1 is MNHEY and CDR2 is SVGAGI. The CDR3 has 15 residues. CDR3 sequence (DNA): TGTGCCAGCAGGGCCGCAGAGCACGGTCTATATGGCTACACCTTC. Protein sequence: CASRAAEHGLYGYTF.

In its sample, this clonotype was seen a few times. The V gene is TRBV4-1, the J gene TRBJ1-1, with 8 positions matching TRBD1. Germline values: CDR1 MGHRA, CDR2 YSYEKL. This CDR3 is 15 amino acids long. V lost 2 bases to trimming and J lost 1 base; unmatched junction nucleotides: 3. CDR3 loop: CASSQTGTGNTEAFF. The CDR3 DNA reads TGCGCCAGCAGCCAAACCGGGACAGGGAACACTGAAGCTTTCTTT.

The DNA for the CDR3 is TGCACCGTGGGAGGACAGGGTCACACCTTC. It encodes CTVGGQGHTF. The rearrangement uses TRBV20-1 and TRBJ1-2; 8 nucleotides line up with TRBD1. CDR3 length: 10 residues. Germline values: CDR1 DFQATT, CDR2 SNEGSKA (reference sequence).

This clonotype was recorded a few times. The chain combines TRBV24-1 with TRBJ2-6; D is possibly TRBD2 (6 bases). Germline loops: CDR1 KGHDR, CDR2 SFDVKD. The CDR3 totals 17 residues. Trimming took off 9 bases at V and 0 bases at J, with 17 bases between the two ends. The chain's CDR3 is CATPRDSVYSGANVLTF. The DNA of the CDR3 is TGTGCCACCCCGAGGGACTCCGTCTACTCTGGGGCCAACGTCCTGACTTTC.

The V call is TRBV4-2, the J call TRBJ1-5; 9 bases fit TRBD1. With 0 bases clipped from V and 5 bases from J, the junction kept 5 bases outside the gene matches. Germline V gene lookup returns CDR1 LGHNA and CDR2 YNFKEQ. This CDR3 is 16 amino acids long. The CDR3 DNA reads TGTGCCAGCAGCCAAGAAAACAGGGGGCGCGATCAGCCCCAGCATTTT. This encodes CASSQENRGRDQPQHF.

This clonotype has a handful of counts. The chain uses TRBV7-2 and TRBJ2-1; TRBD1 matches 9 bases. Germline V gives CDR1 SGHTA, CDR2 FQGNSA. The CDR3 loop spans 16 amino acids. V dropped 0 bases and J dropped 6; count of bases not matched to a gene: 6. CDR3 residues: CASSLAPGTGSNEQFF. In DNA form, the CDR3 reads TGTGCCAGCAGCTTAGCGCCCGGGACAGGGAGCAATGAGCAGTTCTTC.

This clonotype was observed at least ten times. The chain employs TRBV20-1 and TRBJ2-5; the D gene could be TRBD1 or TRBD2 (5 bases each). CDR1 DFQATT and CDR2 SNEGSKA come from the germline V gene (reference sequence). V gave up 6 bases and J gave up 3 bases, with 17 bases separating them. The CDR3 totals 14 residues. The CDR3 spells CSATGEGFKETQYF. CDR3 bases: TGCAGTGCCACCGGTGAGGGGTTTAAAGAGACCCAGTACTTC.

The V call is TRBV11-2, the J call TRBJ2-3, with no clear D. V was pared by 1 base and J by 3 bases, with 14 bases between. The CDR3 covers 16 residues. CDR1 and CDR2 from the germline V gene are SGHAT and FQNNGV. CDR3 DNA sequence: TGTGCCAGCAGCTTAGCCCCCCACCTTTCGACAGATACGCAGTATTTT. Translating gives CASSLAPHLSTDTQYF.

This clonotype appeared once. V gene TRBV29-1 combines with J gene TRBJ1-1, with 9 bases that match TRBD1. Germline lookup yields CDR1 SQVTM and CDR2 ANQGSEA. V gave up 6 bases and J gave up 2 bases; unmatched junction bases: 1. The CDR3 sequence is 12 residues long. As DNA, the CDR3 is TGCAGCGTGACAGGGGGAAACACTGAAGCTTTCTTT. Its translation is CSVTGGNTEAFF.

The rearrangement links TRBV6-1 to TRBJ2-2; a possible D gene is TRBD1 (6 bases). The ends were cut back, 0 bases at V and 6 bases at J, with 11 bases in the middle. The CDR3 totals 15 residues. CDR1 is MNHNS, CDR2 SASEGT, per germline. CDR3 nucleotide sequence: TGTGCCAGCAGTGAAGCCCTCCAGGGGCCCGGGGAGCTGTTTTTT. Its protein is CASSEALQGPGELFF.

The V and J genes are TRBV29-1 and TRBJ2-7, with TRBD2 identical over 13 bases. Germline V gene lookup returns CDR1 SQVTM and CDR2 ANQGSEA. V was pared by 6 bases and J by 3 bases, with 5 bases of the junction left unmatched. There are 14 residues in the CDR3. CDR3 loop: CSVDGLAGVYEQYF. CDR3 sequence (DNA): TGCAGCGTAGATGGACTAGCGGGAGTCTACGAGCAGTACTTC.

This chain uses TRBV11-2 with TRBJ2-7; no firm D call. The CDR3 sequence is 11 residues long. The germline gives CDR1 SGHAT, CDR2 FQNNGV. Between the trimmed V and J ends, which lost 5 bases and 6 bases, there was a span of 8 bases. CDR3 DNA: TGTGCCAGCAGCCACTCCCTCGAGCAGTACTTC. Protein sequence: CASSHSLEQYF.

This chain joins TRBV5-6 and TRBJ2-1; D gene uncertain. V was shortened by 4 bases and J by 8 bases, with 16 bases between the two germline ends. Germline lookup yields CDR1 SGHDT and CDR2 YYEEEE. The CDR3 is 14 residues long. The CDR3 nucleotides read TGTGCCAGCAGCCTATGGACCCTGCAGGATGAGCAGTTCTTC. It codes for CASSLWTLQDEQFF.

V usage is TRBV7-9 and J usage is TRBJ1-2; 9 bases line up with TRBD1. Per germline, CDR1 SEHNR and CDR2 FQNEAQ (reference sequence). The CDR3 runs to 15 residues. The trim removed 5 bases at V and 7 bases at J, leaving 11 bases unmatched. This CDR3 is CASSTGTGHSLGYTF. DNA for the CDR3: TGTGCCAGCAGCACCGGGACAGGGCATTCGCTTGGCTACACCTTC.

This clonotype appeared a few times. The V gene is TRBV18, the J gene TRBJ2-7; TRBD1 matches 7 bases. Germline V lookup: CDR1 KGHSH, CDR2 LQKENI. This CDR3 has 15 residues. Unmatched junction bases numbered 9, after V lost 3 bases and J lost 4 bases. The CDR3 loop reads CASSPRDSQIYEQYF. CDR3 nucleotides: TGTGCCAGCTCACCTAGGGACAGCCAAATTTACGAGCAGTACTTC.

The J gene is TRBJ2-2, the V gene TRBV5-1, with a weak D call TRBD2 (5 bases). V lost 3 bases and J 5 bases, leaving 11 bases between the germline ends. The CDR3 runs to 14 residues. CDR1 is SGHRS and CDR2 is YFSETQ in the germline V gene. The CDR3 nucleotides read TGCGCCAGCAGCTCCGGGAAAATAACCGGGGAGCTGTTTTTT. Residues: CASSSGKITGELFF.

V is TRBV5-6 and J is TRBJ2-3, with TRBD1 matching 10 bases. CDR1 is SGHDT, CDR2 YYEEEE, per germline. J was trimmed by 1 base and V by 4 bases; bases with no gene match: 12. The length of the CDR3 is 18 residues. Here the CDR3 DNA reads TGTGCCAGCAGCCCGAACCAGCGGGACAGGGGCCGCACAGATACGCAGTATTTT. It translates to CASSPNQRDRGRTDTQYF.

V is TRBV4-2 and J is TRBJ2-7, with TRBD2 identical over 8 bases. V gave up 0 bases and J gave up 3 bases; unmatched junction bases: 16. This CDR3 contains 19 residues. The germline V gene has CDR1 LGHNA and CDR2 YNFKEQ. The CDR3 DNA reads TGTGCCAGCAGCCAAGATGGGGGAAGGGCGAGCGGGAGAATCTACGAGCAGTACTTC. It translates to CASSQDGGRASGRIYEQYF.

This clonotype was picked up many times. This chain uses TRBV5-5 with TRBJ2-7; TRBD2 agrees at 7 bases. J lost 4 bases, V lost 3 bases, and 4 bases had no gene match. The CDR3 length is 13 residues. Germline assignment: CDR1 SGHKS and CDR2 YYEKEE (reference sequence). The CDR3 sequence is CASSYVGGYEQYF. The CDR3, as DNA: TGTGCCAGCAGCTACGTGGGGGGGTACGAGCAGTACTTC.

The V gene is TRBV7-2, the J gene TRBJ2-7; D not certain. V shed 3 bases and J shed 1 base, with 19 bases lying between them. Germline V gene data show CDR1 as SGHTA and CDR2 as FQGNSA. The CDR3 covers 17 residues. CDR3 region: CASSFDERTRGSYEQYF. The DNA of the CDR3 is TGTGCCAGCAGCTTCGACGAGAGGACCAGAGGATCCTACGAGCAGTACTTC.

This chain uses TRBV7-9 with TRBJ1-3; no definite D call. Germline loops: CDR1 SEHNR, CDR2 FQNEAQ (reference sequence). V was shortened by 1 base and J by 9 bases, with 13 bases between the two germline ends. This CDR3 contains 14 residues. CDR3 loop: CASSLVTAWSTIYF. In nucleotides, the CDR3 is TGTGCCAGCAGCTTAGTAACAGCATGGAGCACCATATATTTT.

The CDR3 loop reads CATSEAGQEKQFF. The CDR3 DNA reads TGTGCCACCAGTGAGGCGGGACAGGAGAAGCAGTTCTTC. V gene TRBV24-1 combines with J gene TRBJ2-1; 8 positions agree with TRBD1. The CDR3 runs to 13 residues. V was clipped by 4 bases and J by 11 bases; unmatched bases: 6. Germline V gene lookup returns CDR1 KGHDR and CDR2 SFDVKD.

This clonotype was counted only a few times. This chain joins TRBV19 and TRBJ2-2; D is possibly TRBD2 (6 bases). Trimming left V 1 base short and J 0 bases short, with 12 bases between. The germline V gene has CDR1 LNHDA and CDR2 SQIVND (reference sequence). The length of the CDR3 is 17 residues. The CDR3 loop reads CASSIGGLASNTGELFF. The CDR3, as DNA: TGTGCCAGTAGTATAGGGGGACTCGCCTCGAACACCGGGGAGCTGTTTTTT.

Only a few counts were recorded for this clonotype. The gene calls are TRBV29-1 and TRBJ2-7, with D tentatively TRBD1 or TRBD2 (5 bases each). Trimming cost V 1 base and J 5 bases, with 12 bases left between them. CDR1 and CDR2 (germline): SQVTM, ANQGSEA. The CDR3 runs 13 residues. For the CDR3, the DNA is TGCAGCGTTGAAGTTATGTTGGGGGACGAGCAGTACTTC. Translating it yields CSVEVMLGDEQYF.

The chain has TRBV7-9 and TRBJ1-1; 7 bases are a match to TRBD1. The CDR3 runs to 15 residues. The germline gives CDR1 SEHNR, CDR2 FQNEAQ (reference sequence). J was trimmed by 1 base and V by 6 bases; bases with no gene match: 8. The CDR3 sequence is CASRLGAGGNTEAFF. CDR3 DNA: TGTGCCAGCAGACTGGGGGCAGGGGGGAACACTGAAGCTTTCTTT.

This clonotype was seen repeatedly, ten times or more. This rearrangement joins TRBV7-8 to TRBJ2-5, with D hard to call. CDR1 is SGHVS, CDR2 FQNEAQ, per germline. V was cut by 5 bases and J by 1 base, with 5 bases left in between. This CDR3 spans 12 amino acids. CDR3 loop: CASSPGQETQYF. As DNA, the CDR3 is TGTGCCAGCAGCCCCGGCCAAGAGACCCAGTACTTC.

This chain connects TRBV18 to TRBJ2-5; tentatively, D is TRBD2 (6 bases). Germline lookup yields CDR1 KGHSH and CDR2 LQKENI. The V and J ends lost 3 bases and 5 bases respectively, with 10 bases between them. The CDR3 consists of 13 residues. The CDR3 coding sequence is TGTGCCAGCTCACCGACTAGGGATGAGACCCAGTACTTC. Its translation is CASSPTRDETQYF.